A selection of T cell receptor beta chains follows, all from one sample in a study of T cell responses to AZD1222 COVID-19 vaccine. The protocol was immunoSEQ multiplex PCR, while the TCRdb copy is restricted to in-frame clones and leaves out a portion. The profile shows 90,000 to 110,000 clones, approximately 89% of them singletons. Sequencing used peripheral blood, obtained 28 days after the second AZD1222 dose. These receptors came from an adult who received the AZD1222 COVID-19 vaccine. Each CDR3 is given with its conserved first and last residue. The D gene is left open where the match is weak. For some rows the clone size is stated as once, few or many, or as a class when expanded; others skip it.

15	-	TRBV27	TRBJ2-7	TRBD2	TGTGCCAGCAGTTTAAGTCTAGCGGTAACCTACGAGCAGTACTTC	CASSLSLAVTYEQYF
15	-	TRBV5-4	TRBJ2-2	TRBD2	TGTGCCAGCAGCCCCGGGACTAAAAACACCGGGGAGCTGTTTTTT	CASSPGTKNTGELFF
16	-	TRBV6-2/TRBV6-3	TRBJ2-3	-	TGTGCCAGCAGTTTACTACCGGGGGGCTTCACAGATACGCAGTATTTT	CASSLLPGGFTDTQYF
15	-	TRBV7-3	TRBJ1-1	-	TGTGCCAGCAGCCTATTGGGGGCGCAGAACACTGAAGCTTTCTTT	CASSLLGAQNTEAFF
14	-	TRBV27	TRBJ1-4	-	TGTGCCAGCAGAACAGGGAGGGCTAATGAAAAACTGTTTTTT	CASRTGRANEKLFF
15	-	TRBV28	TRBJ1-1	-	TGTGCCAGCAGTTTCTTCGGACGCCTGAACACTGAAGCTTTCTTT	CASSFFGRLNTEAFF
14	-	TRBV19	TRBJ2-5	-	TGTGCCAGTAGTATAAAGGGTCTCCAAGAGACCCAGTACTTC	CASSIKGLQETQYF
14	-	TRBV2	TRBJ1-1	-	TGTGCCAGCAGGGCCGAGATACTGAACACTGAAGCTTTCTTT	CASRAEILNTEAFF
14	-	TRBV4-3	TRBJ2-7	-	TGCGCCAGCAGCCAACTGCTAAGCTCCTACGAGCAGTACTTC	CASSQLLSSYEQYF
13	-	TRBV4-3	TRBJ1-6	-	TGCGCCAGCAGCCAAGATTTCCTCTCACCCCTCCACTTT	CASSQDFLSPLHF
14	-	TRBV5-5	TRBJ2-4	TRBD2	TGTGCCAGCAGCTTGGCCGGGGGAGGGAACATTCAGTACTTC	CASSLAGGGNIQYF
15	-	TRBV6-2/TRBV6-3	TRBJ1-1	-	TGTGCCAGCAGTTATGCAAACAGCCGGAACACTGAAGCTTTCTTT	CASSYANSRNTEAFF
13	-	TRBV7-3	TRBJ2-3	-	TGTGCCAGCAGCTTAATAAAGGGAGATACGCAGTATTTT	CASSLIKGDTQYF
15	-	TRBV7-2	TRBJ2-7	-	TGTGCCAGCAGCTCGCCCGGGCGGGCGGCCTACGAGCAGTACTTC	CASSSPGRAAYEQYF
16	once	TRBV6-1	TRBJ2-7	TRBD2	TGTGCCAGCAGTGAAGCGGGCGGGGAGGGGTTCTACGAGCAGTACTTC	CASSEAGGEGFYEQYF
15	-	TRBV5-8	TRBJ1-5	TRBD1	TGTGCCAGCAGCCAAACTGACAGGGGATATCAGCCCCAGCATTTT	CASSQTDRGYQPQHF
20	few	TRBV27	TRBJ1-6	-	TGTGCCAGCAGTGTTCGGAGGGGAAACCAGGGACGTTCCTATAATTCACCCCTCCACTTT	CASSVRRGNQGRSYNSPLHF
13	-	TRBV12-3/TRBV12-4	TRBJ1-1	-	TGTGCCAGCAGTCCTAGGGTGAACACTGAAGCTTTCTTT	CASSPRVNTEAFF
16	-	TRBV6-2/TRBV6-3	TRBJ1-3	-	TGTGCCAGCAGTCCGTGGCTAGCGAGCTCTGGAAACACCATATATTTT	CASSPWLASSGNTIYF
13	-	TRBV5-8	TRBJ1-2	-	TGTGCCAGCAGCTCATATACAGTCTATGGCTACACCTTC	CASSSYTVYGYTF
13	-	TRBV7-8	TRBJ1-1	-	TGTGCCAGCAGCTTAGTGCTGTACACTGAAGCTTTCTTT	CASSLVLYTEAFF
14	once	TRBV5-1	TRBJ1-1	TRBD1	TGCGCCAGCAGCAGGGGACAGGGGTACACTGAAGCTTTCTTT	CASSRGQGYTEAFF
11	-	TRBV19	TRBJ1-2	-	TGTGCCACCCCAAGGGGGGGGATCTACACCTTC	CATPRGGIYTF
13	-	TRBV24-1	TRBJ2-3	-	TGTGCCACTGCCGGGGTGGGCACAGATACGCAGTATTTT	CATAGVGTDTQYF
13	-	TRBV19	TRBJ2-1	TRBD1	TGTGCCAGTAACCCAGGGGGCGGGAATGAGCAGTTCTTC	CASNPGGGNEQFF
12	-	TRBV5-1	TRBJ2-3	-	TGCGCCAGCAGCCAGACTGAGTTCACGCAGTATTTT	CASSQTEFTQYF
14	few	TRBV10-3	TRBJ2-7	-	TGTGCCATCAGGACACACCCCTCACTCTACGAGCAGTACTTC	CAIRTHPSLYEQYF
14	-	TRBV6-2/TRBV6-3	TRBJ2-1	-	TGTGCCAGCAGTTACGGGTTGGGGGGAGTAGAGCAGTTCTTC	CASSYGLGGVEQFF
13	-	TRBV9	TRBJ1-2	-	TGTGCCAGCAGCGCGACAGACTCCGGGGGCTACACCTTC	CASSATDSGGYTF
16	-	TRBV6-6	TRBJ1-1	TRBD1	TGTGCCAGCAGTTACCTGACAGGGCCCACGAACACTGAAGCTTTCTTT	CASSYLTGPTNTEAFF
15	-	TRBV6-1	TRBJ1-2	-	TGTGCCAGCAGTGAAGGGCGGACCCTTCACTATGGCTACACCTTC	CASSEGRTLHYGYTF
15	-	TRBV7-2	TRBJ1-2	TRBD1	TGTGCCAGCAGCCCTATGGGAACAGGGGGCCATGGCTACACCTTC	CASSPMGTGGHGYTF
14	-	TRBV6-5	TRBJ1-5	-	TGTGCCAGCAAGGGGGGGGCTAGCAATCAGCCCCAGCATTTT	CASKGGASNQPQHF
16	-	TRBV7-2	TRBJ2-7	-	TGTGCCAGCAGCTTAGCGCTCCGAGGGGTTCTTGGCGAGCAGTACTTC	CASSLALRGVLGEQYF
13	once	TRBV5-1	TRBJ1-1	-	TGCGCCAGCAGCTTGGTCCCAACTGGGGAAACTTTCTTT	CASSLVPTGETFF
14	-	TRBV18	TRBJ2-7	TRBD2	TGTGCCAGCTCACCACCGGGACTAGGCTACGAGCAGTACTTC	CASSPPGLGYEQYF
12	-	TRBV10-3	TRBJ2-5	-	TGTGCCATCAGTGAGTCTAAAGAGACCCAGTACTTC	CAISESKETQYF
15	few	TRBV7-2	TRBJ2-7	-	TGTGCCAGCAGCGAGACAGGAGCTCGCTCCTACGAGCAGTACTTC	CASSETGARSYEQYF
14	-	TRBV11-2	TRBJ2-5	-	TGTGCCAGCAGCTTAGTGGGGGGTCAAGAGACCCAGTACTTC	CASSLVGGQETQYF
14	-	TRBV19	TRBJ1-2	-	TGTGCCAGTAACGGTGACAGTGCCTTCGGGGGCTACACCTTC	CASNGDSAFGGYTF
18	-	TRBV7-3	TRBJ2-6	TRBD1	TGTGCCAGCAGCCTGACAGGGGTAGGGCTCTCTGGGGCCAACGTCCTGACTTTC	CASSLTGVGLSGANVLTF
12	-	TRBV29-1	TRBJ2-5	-	TGCAGCGTTGGGGTGAGCCAAGAGACCCAGTACTTC	CSVGVSQETQYF
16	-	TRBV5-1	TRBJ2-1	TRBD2	TGCGCCAGCAACGAAGCGGGAGGGAGCTCCTACAATGAGCAGTTCTTC	CASNEAGGSSYNEQFF
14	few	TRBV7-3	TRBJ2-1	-	TGTGCCAGCAGCCTCGGACGGGGAGGATATGAGCAGTTCTTC	CASSLGRGGYEQFF
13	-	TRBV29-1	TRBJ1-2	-	TGCAGCGTTGAAGACAGGGAGGAGGGAGGCTACACCTTC	CSVEDREEGGYTF
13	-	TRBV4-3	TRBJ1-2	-	TGCGCCAGCAGCCCGGGGGGATCCTATGGCTACACCTTC	CASSPGGSYGYTF
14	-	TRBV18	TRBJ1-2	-	TGTGCCAGCTCACGTCAGGACAGCCGATATGGCTACACCTTC	CASSRQDSRYGYTF
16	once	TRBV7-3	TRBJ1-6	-	TGTGCCAGCAGCTTAGTAACGCCCTACGGCAATTCACCCCTCCACTTT	CASSLVTPYGNSPLHF
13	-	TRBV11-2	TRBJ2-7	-	TGTGCCAGCAGCTTCCAACGAAACTACGAGCAGTACTTC	CASSFQRNYEQYF
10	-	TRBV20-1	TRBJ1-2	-	TGCAGTCCCGGTGACAGGAGGGACACCTTC	CSPGDRRDTF
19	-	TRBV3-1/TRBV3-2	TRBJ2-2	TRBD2	TGTGCCAGCAGCCAAGGATGGTCTAGCGGGAGACCGAACACCGGGGAGCTGTTTTTT	CASSQGWSSGRPNTGELFF
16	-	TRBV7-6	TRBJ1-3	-	TGTGCCAGCAGCTTAGATGGGCGTGGTACTGGAAACACCATATATTTT	CASSLDGRGTGNTIYF
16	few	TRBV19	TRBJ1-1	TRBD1	TGTGCCAGTAGTACCCGACAGGGGGAAAGGAACACTGAAGCTTTCTTT	CASSTRQGERNTEAFF
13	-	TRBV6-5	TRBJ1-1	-	TGTGCCAGCAGCACCATAGGAGGCACTGAAGCTTTCTTT	CASSTIGGTEAFF
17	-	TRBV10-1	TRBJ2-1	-	TGCGCCAGCACTGGCGGACGACTAGACCCCGTAGACAATGAGCAGTTCTTC	CASTGGRLDPVDNEQFF
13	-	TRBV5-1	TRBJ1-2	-	TGCGCCAGCAGCTTGGGGGGGTCCAATGGCTACACCTTC	CASSLGGSNGYTF
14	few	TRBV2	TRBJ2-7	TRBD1	TGTGCCAGCAGTATTTCGGGACAGGCAACCGAGCAGTACTTC	CASSISGQATEQYF
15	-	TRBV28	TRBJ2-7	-	TGTGCCAGCAGTTTCTCGGGAACCACGACCCCCGAGCAGTACTTC	CASSFSGTTTPEQYF
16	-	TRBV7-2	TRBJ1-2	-	TGTGCCAGCAGCCCCGGGGATCGCTCCCGGGTAAATGGCTACACCTTC	CASSPGDRSRVNGYTF